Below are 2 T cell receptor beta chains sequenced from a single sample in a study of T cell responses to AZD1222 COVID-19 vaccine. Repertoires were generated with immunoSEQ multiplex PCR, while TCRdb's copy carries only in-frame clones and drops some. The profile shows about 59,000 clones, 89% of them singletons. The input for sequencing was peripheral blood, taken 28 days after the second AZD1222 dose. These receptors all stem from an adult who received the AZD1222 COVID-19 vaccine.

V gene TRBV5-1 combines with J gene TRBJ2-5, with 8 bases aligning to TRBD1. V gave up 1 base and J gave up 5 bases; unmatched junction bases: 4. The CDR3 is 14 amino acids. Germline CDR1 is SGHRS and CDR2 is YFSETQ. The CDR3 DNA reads TGCGCCAGCAGCTTGAAGACAGGGGATGAGACCCAGTACTTC. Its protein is CASSLKTGDETQYF.

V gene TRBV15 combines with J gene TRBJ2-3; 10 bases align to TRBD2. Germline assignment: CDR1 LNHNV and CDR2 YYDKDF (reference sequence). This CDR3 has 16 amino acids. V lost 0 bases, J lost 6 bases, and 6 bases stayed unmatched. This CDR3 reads CATSRDLAGVTDTQYF. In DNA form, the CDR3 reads TGTGCCACCAGCAGAGATCTAGCGGGAGTCACCGATACGCAGTATTTT.